This passage covers 27 T cell receptor beta chains from one sample sequenced in a study of T cells in Graves' hyperthyroidism and ophthalmopathy. Amplification of TCR beta CDR3 regions used RNA as the template. TCR CDR3 regions were first amplified by RT-PCR with HTBI primers. TCRdb called the multiplex PCR reads again in MiXCR, with one record for every CDR3 protein. The sample comprises some 530,000 distinct CDR3 sequences, 22% of which are singletons, and about 53% rests with the top ten. The specimen sequenced was blood. These receptors were taken from a woman in her 70s with Graves' ophthalmopathy.

Many counts were recorded for this clonotype. The chain couples TRBV12-3 or TRBV12-4 to TRBJ2-2; D assignment may be TRBD1 or TRBD2 (6 bases each). The CDR3 is made up of 16 amino acids. Trimming removed 4 bases from V and 9 bases from J, with 21 bases in between. CDR3 coding DNA: TGTGCCAGCAGTTCCCGCGGGACACTAACCGGTTGGGAGCTGTTTTTT. Amino acids: CASSSRGTLTGWELFF.

This clonotype was observed once. The chain employs TRBV5-1 and TRBJ1-4; TRBD1 agrees at 10 bases. The J segment lost 4 bases and the V segment lost 2 bases, leaving 8 bases of the junction unmatched. This CDR3 contains 17 residues. Germline V lookup: CDR1 SGHRS, CDR2 YFSETQ. Written as DNA, the CDR3 is TGCGCCAGCAGCTTAGCGACAGGGGGCGCCTTTAATGAAAAACTGTTTTTT. Its translation: CASSLATGGAFNEKLFF. Filled out from reference TRBV5-1 and TRBJ1-4, the complete variable domain reads KAGVTQTPRYLIKTRGQQVTLSCSPISGHRSVSWYQQTPGQGLQFLFEYFSETQRNKGNFPGRFSGRQFSNSRSEMNVSTLELGDSALYLCASSLATGGAFNEKLFFGSGTQLSVL.

The rearrangement links TRBV30 to TRBJ2-1; D remains unclear. With 0 bases removed from V and 7 bases from J, the gap between germline ends came to 4 bases. The CDR3 length is 11 residues. The germline CDR1 and CDR2 sequences are GTSNPN and SVGIG (reference sequence). CDR3 nucleotide sequence: TGTGCCTGGAGTGTAGTAAATGAGCAGTTCTTC. Amino acids: CAWSVVNEQFF.

The chain joins TRBV2 to TRBJ2-2; D not certain. Trimming shortened V by 4 bases and J by 4 bases, and 13 bases separated the two germline ends. This CDR3 comprises 15 residues. CDR1 is SNHLY and CDR2 is FYNNEI in the germline V gene. The CDR3 DNA reads as TGTGCCAGCAGTGCCAAATTTCTCGCCACCGGGGAGCTGTTTTTT. Encoded protein: CASSAKFLATGELFF.

In its sample, this clonotype was seen a few times. This chain uses TRBV5-1 with TRBJ2-3; TRBD2 matches at 8 bases. The CDR3 runs 15 residues. Germline V gene sequence: CDR1 SGHRS, CDR2 YFSETQ. After removal of 1 base from V and 4 bases from J, the junction contained 5 bases not matched to a gene. Written as DNA, the CDR3 is TGCGCCAGCAGCTTGACGGCGGGAGGCCCAGATACGCAGTATTTT. It yields the protein CASSLTAGGPDTQYF.

The V and J genes are TRBV9 and TRBJ2-1, with D possibly TRBD2 on 6 matching bases. In germline, CDR1 is SGDLS, CDR2 YYNGEE. The V and J ends lost 4 bases and 8 bases respectively, with 19 bases between them. The CDR3 extends over 15 amino acids. CDR3 DNA: TGTGCCAGCAGCCCCTGGGGGGTAGCGTCCCATGAGCAGTTCTTC. The encoded protein is CASSPWGVASHEQFF. Drawing the rest from reference TRBV9 and TRBJ2-1, the complete variable domain is DSGVTQTPKHLITATGQRVTLRCSPRSGDLSVYWYQQSLDQGLQFLIQYYNGEERAKGNILERFSAQQFPDLHSELNLSSLELGDSALYFCASSPWGVASHEQFFGPGTRLTVL.

This clonotype appeared a few times. The chain links TRBV6-5 to TRBJ2-7; 7 bases fit TRBD2. Trimming cost V 2 bases and J 3 bases; bases outside gene matches: 4. This CDR3 comprises 14 residues. Germline lookup yields CDR1 MNHEY and CDR2 SVGAGI. The CDR3, as DNA: TGTGCCAGCAGTTACAGGGAGGGCTACTACGAGCAGTACTTC. It is translated as CASSYREGYYEQYF.

This clonotype was seen a few times. V and J are TRBV5-1 and TRBJ1-2, with 9 bases matching TRBD1. J gave up 7 bases and V 4 bases, and 11 bases lay outside the gene matches. The CDR3 runs to 15 residues. Germline CDR1 SGHRS, CDR2 YFSETQ. CDR3 bases: TGCGCCAGCAGCCCAGGGACAGGGCCTCGTTTTGGCTACACCTTC. Translation gives CASSPGTGPRFGYTF.

The chain has TRBV6-1 and TRBJ2-1; 12 nucleotides line up with TRBD2. The CDR3 extends over 15 amino acids. V gave up 8 bases and J gave up 9 bases; unmatched junction bases: 11. CDR1 MNHNS and CDR2 SASEGT come from the germline V gene. The CDR3: CASALGASGRVEQFF. CDR3 bases: TGTGCCAGCGCTTTAGGGGCTAGCGGGAGGGTTGAGCAGTTCTTC.

V usage is TRBV30 and J usage is TRBJ1-1; D uncertain. Germline V CDR1 and CDR2: GTSNPN, SVGIG (reference sequence). With 3 bases removed from V and 5 bases from J, the gap between germline ends came to 10 bases. The CDR3 spans 12 residues. The CDR3 DNA follows: TGTGCCTGGAGAAATCTAGGGACTGAAGCTTTCTTT. Encoded protein: CAWRNLGTEAFF. Together with reference TRBV30 and TRBJ1-1, the CDR3 gives the full variable domain: SQTIHQWPATLVQPVGSPLSLECTVEGTSNPNLYWYRQAAGRGLQLLFYSVGIGQISSEVPQNLSASRPQDRQFILSSKKLLLSDSGFYLCAWRNLGTEAFFGQGTRLTVV.

The chain links TRBV24-1 to TRBJ2-2; 13 nucleotides line up with TRBD2. The CDR3 spans 20 residues. Germline assignment: CDR1 KGHDR and CDR2 SFDVKD. The V segment lost 0 bases and the J segment 0 bases; nucleotides outside the gene matches: 6. The CDR3 nucleotides read TGTGCCACCAGTGATTTGCGGGGACTAGCGGGGAACGCGAACACCGGGGAGCTGTTTTTT. Protein product: CATSDLRGLAGNANTGELFF.

The rearrangement links TRBV11-2 to TRBJ2-2; 7 nucleotides line up with TRBD1. CDR3 length equals 14 residues. The V and J ends lost 5 bases and 5 bases, in that order; junction bases with no gene match: 5. CDR1 and CDR2 from the germline V gene are SGHAT and FQNNGV. The CDR3 bases are TGTGCCAGCAGCGCAGACAGGGCGACCGGGGAGCTGTTTTTT. Its translation is CASSADRATGELFF.

DNA for the CDR3: TGTGCCAGCCGACGGGACAGGGGGTCCCACGAGCAGTACTTC. Translated, it gives CASRRDRGSHEQYF. V is TRBV6-1 and J is TRBJ2-7; the match to TRBD1 covers 11 bases. This CDR3 has 14 residues. The ends lost 8 bases at V and 5 bases at J; junction bases unmatched: 8. Germline V gives CDR1 MNHNS, CDR2 SASEGT.

This clonotype has at least ten counts. The chain combines TRBV7-8 with TRBJ2-1; D ambiguous. The CDR3 sequence is 11 residues long. CDR1 SGHVS and CDR2 FQNEAQ come from the germline V gene. Trimming removed 5 bases from V and 10 bases from J, with 9 bases in between. The CDR3 region is CASSIYAEQFF. As DNA, the CDR3 is TGTGCCAGCAGCATTTATGCCGAGCAGTTCTTC. The full variable domain, its missing parts supplied by reference TRBV7-8 and TRBJ2-1, is GAGVSQSPRYKVAKRGQDVALRCDPISGHVSLFWYQQALGQGPEFLTYFQNEAQLDKSGLPSDRFFAERPEGSVSTLKIQRTQQEDSAVYLCASSIYAEQFFGPGTRLTVL.

CDR3 DNA: TGTGCCAGCAGCTTACCAGGGAACAATCAGCCCCAGCATTTT. It codes for CASSLPGNNQPQHF. The chain couples TRBV7-2 to TRBJ1-5, with D possibly matching TRBD1 (5 bases). This CDR3 contains 14 residues. Germline CDR1 reads SGHTA; CDR2 reads FQGNSA. V shed 2 bases and J shed 3 bases, with 8 bases lying between them.

This clonotype appeared a few times. The genes are TRBV11-2 and TRBJ2-3, with TRBD1 matching 9 bases. The CDR3 totals 16 residues. In germline, CDR1 is SGHAT, CDR2 FQNNGV. V gave up 1 base and J gave up 2 bases; unmatched junction bases: 4. This CDR3 is CASSLGTGANTDTQYF. CDR3 DNA sequence: TGTGCCAGCAGCTTAGGGACAGGGGCTAACACAGATACGCAGTATTTT.

A few counts support this clonotype. The chain couples TRBV18 to TRBJ1-1, with D hard to call. V was shortened by 0 bases and J by 6 bases, with 11 bases between the two germline ends. The CDR3 sequence is 14 residues long. Germline V gene lookup returns CDR1 KGHSH and CDR2 LQKENI. This CDR3 is CASSPPNQPAEAFF. DNA of the CDR3: TGTGCCAGCTCACCACCCAATCAGCCAGCTGAAGCTTTCTTT.

This clonotype was seen a few times. CDR3 bases: TGTGCCATCAGTGAGGGGACCTCCGAGTACTTC. Its protein product is CAISEGTSEYF. The chain uses TRBV10-3 and TRBJ2-5, with D perhaps matching TRBD1 or TRBD2 (5 bases each). The germline gives CDR1 ENHRY, CDR2 SYGVKD. The CDR3 runs to 11 residues. Trimming left V 2 bases short and J 12 bases short, with 10 bases between.

The chain employs TRBV13 and TRBJ2-7; D is unresolved. The germline V and J ends were trimmed by 3 bases and 7 bases, with 10 bases remaining between them. The CDR3 extends over 12 amino acids. In germline, CDR1 is PRHDT, CDR2 FYEKMQ (reference sequence). CDR3 bases: TGTGCCAGCAGCTTCCTCCGTCGGGAGCAGTACTTC. It encodes CASSFLRREQYF.

The chain couples TRBV2 to TRBJ2-7, with 7 bases that match TRBD1. The CDR3 spans 15 residues. Per germline, CDR1 SNHLY and CDR2 FYNNEI. The junction had 10 bases not matched to a gene; V was cut back by 7 bases and J by 1 base. The chain's CDR3 is CASNHDRATSYEQYF. The CDR3, as DNA: TGTGCCAGCAACCACGACAGGGCTACTTCCTACGAGCAGTACTTC.

This clonotype was detected ten times or more. V is TRBV3-1 and J is TRBJ2-3; D not certain. Germline CDR1 reads LGHDT; CDR2 reads YNNKEL (reference sequence). V dropped 4 bases and J dropped 4 bases, with 15 bases sitting between them. CDR3 length equals 15 residues. CDR3: CASSRATTGADTQYF. For the CDR3, the DNA is TGTGCCAGCAGCCGAGCTACTACGGGCGCAGATACGCAGTATTTT.

This clonotype was picked up a small number of times. V is TRBV9 and J is TRBJ1-6, with D unclear. V was shortened by 3 bases and J by 9 bases, with 7 bases between the two germline ends. The length of the CDR3 is 12 residues. From germline, CDR1 is SGDLS and CDR2 YYNGEE. CDR3 amino acids: CASSGYSSPLHF. The CDR3 DNA reads as TGTGCCAGCAGCGGCTACAGTTCACCCCTCCACTTT.

This clonotype was detected only a few times. V is TRBV20-1 and J is TRBJ2-2, with 7 bases aligning to TRBD2. Germline CDR1 is DFQATT and CDR2 is SNEGSKA (reference sequence). The CDR3 loop spans 15 amino acids. With V trimmed by 0 bases and J by 5 bases, 6 bases remained unmatched. The CDR3: CSARDVQGGTGELFF. The CDR3 nucleotides are TGCAGTGCTAGAGATGTCCAGGGAGGGACCGGGGAGCTGTTTTTT.

This clonotype was found a few times. The rearrangement links TRBV2 to TRBJ1-1; D possibly corresponds to TRBD1 (6 bases). The V end lost 7 bases, the J end lost 0 bases, and 18 bases lay between the germline ends. The length of the CDR3 is 16 residues. The V gene's germline CDR1 is SNHLY and CDR2 FYNNEI. CDR3 bases: TGTGCCAGCAAATTAGGGGGGGCTATCGTGAACACTGAAGCTTTCTTT. This sequence encodes CASKLGGAIVNTEAFF.

CDR3 DNA sequence: TGTGCCAGCAGCCAAACCAGGGGGCTGAGCACCGGGGAGCTGTTTTTT. This translates into CASSQTRGLSTGELFF. The chain has TRBV7-9 and TRBJ2-2, with 8 bases matching TRBD1. The CDR3 is 16 amino acids. V gave up 5 bases and J gave up 4 bases; unmatched junction bases: 9. The germline gives CDR1 SEHNR, CDR2 FQNEAQ (reference sequence).

The sample holds a few counts of this clonotype. This sequence joins TRBV20-1 and TRBJ2-5; TRBD1 is a possible D gene (6 bases). Germline CDR1 reads DFQATT; CDR2 reads SNEGSKA (reference sequence). Trimming took off 6 bases at V and 2 bases at J, with 13 bases between the two ends. The CDR3 sequence is 13 residues long. The CDR3 here is CSAIRGFQETQYF. The CDR3 DNA reads as TGCAGTGCCATCAGGGGATTTCAAGAGACCCAGTACTTC.

This clonotype turned up a few times. The chain couples TRBV7-9 to TRBJ2-3; possibly TRBD1 for D (5 bases). The germline V gene has CDR1 SEHNR and CDR2 FQNEAQ (reference sequence). This CDR3 contains 16 residues. V dropped 5 bases and J dropped 0 bases, with 15 bases sitting between them. CDR3 nucleotide sequence: TGTGCCAGCAGCCCTACCAGGGCGGTTAGCACAGATACGCAGTATTTT. Protein product: CASSPTRAVSTDTQYF. The variable domain in full, completed from reference TRBV7-9 and TRBJ2-3, reads DTGVSQNPRHKITKRGQNVTFRCDPISEHNRLYWYRQTLGQGPEFLTYFQNEAQLEKSRLLSDRFSAERPKGSFSTLEIQRTEQGDSAMYLCASSPTRAVSTDTQYFGPGTRLTVL.